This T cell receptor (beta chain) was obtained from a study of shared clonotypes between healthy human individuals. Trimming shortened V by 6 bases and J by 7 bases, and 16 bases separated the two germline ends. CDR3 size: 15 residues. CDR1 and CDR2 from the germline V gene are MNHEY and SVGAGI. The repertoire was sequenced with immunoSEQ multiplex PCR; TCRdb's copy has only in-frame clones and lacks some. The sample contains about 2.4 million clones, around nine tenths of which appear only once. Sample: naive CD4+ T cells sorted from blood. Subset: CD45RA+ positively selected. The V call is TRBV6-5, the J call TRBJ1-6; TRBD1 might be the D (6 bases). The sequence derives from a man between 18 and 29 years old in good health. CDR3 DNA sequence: TGTGCCAGCAGCCGATACAGGGTTGGAAATTCACCCCTCCACTTT. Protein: CASSRYRVGNSPLHF.